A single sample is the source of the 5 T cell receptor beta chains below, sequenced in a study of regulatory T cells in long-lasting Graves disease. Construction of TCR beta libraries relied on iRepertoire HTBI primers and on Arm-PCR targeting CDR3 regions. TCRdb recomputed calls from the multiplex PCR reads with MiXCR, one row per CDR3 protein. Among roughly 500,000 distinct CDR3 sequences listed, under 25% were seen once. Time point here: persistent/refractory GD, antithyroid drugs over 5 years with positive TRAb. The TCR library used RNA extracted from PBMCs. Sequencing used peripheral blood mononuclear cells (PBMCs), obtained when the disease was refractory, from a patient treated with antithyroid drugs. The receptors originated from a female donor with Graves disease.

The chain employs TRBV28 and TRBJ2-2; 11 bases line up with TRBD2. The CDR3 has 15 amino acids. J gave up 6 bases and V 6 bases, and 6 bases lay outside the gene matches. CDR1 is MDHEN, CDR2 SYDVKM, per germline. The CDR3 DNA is TGTGCCAGCAGCCGAAGTAGCGGGGGGGCCGGGGAGCTGTTTTTT. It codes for CASSRSSGGAGELFF.

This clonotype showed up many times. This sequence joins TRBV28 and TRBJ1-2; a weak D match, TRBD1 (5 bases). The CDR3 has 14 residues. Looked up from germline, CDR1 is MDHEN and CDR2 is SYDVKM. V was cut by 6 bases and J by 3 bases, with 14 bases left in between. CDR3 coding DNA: TGTGCCAGCAGCCCTATGGGGGGGGACTATGGCTACACCTTC. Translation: CASSPMGGDYGYTF.

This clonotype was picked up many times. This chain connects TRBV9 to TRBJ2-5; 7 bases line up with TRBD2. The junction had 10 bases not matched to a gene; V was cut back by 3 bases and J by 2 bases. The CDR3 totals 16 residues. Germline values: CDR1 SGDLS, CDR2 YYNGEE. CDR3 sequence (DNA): TGTGCCAGCAGCGCAAACCCTAGCGGAATACAAGAGACCCAGTACTTC. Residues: CASSANPSGIQETQYF. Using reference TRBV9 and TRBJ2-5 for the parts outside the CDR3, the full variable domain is DSGVTQTPKHLITATGQRVTLRCSPRSGDLSVYWYQQSLDQGLQFLIQYYNGEERAKGNILERFSAQQFPDLHSELNLSSLELGDSALYFCASSANPSGIQETQYFGPGTRLLVL.

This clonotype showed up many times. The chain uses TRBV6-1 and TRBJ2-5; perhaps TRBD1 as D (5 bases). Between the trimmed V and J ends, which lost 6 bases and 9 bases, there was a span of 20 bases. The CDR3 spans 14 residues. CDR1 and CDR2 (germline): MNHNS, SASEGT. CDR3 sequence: CASRDPGPSEAQYF. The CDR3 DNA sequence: TGTGCCAGCAGAGACCCAGGGCCCTCCGAGGCCCAGTACTTC.

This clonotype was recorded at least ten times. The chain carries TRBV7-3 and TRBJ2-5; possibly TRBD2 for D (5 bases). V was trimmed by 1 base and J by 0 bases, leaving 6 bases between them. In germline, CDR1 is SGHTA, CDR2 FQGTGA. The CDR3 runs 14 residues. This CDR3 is CASSLNGNQETQYF. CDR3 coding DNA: TGTGCCAGCAGCTTAAACGGGAACCAAGAGACCCAGTACTTC.